The 20 T cell receptor beta chains below all came from one sample that was sequenced in a study of Graves' ophthalmopathy and Graves' hyperthyroidism. Amplified material comprised TCR beta CDR3 regions derived from RNA transcripts. The library came from an HTBI-primed first-round RT-PCR and a second-round multiplex PCR. MiXCR, applied by TCRdb to the multiplex PCR reads, yields one record per CDR3 protein. The sample contains roughly 610,000 distinct CDR3 sequences, about a fifth of which appear only once. Sequencing used peripheral blood. All receptors derive from a woman between 18 and 29 years old with stable Graves' hyperthyroidism. Some clones in this sample may be carry-over from other donors' samples.

This clonotype was detected ten times or more. This chain connects TRBV28 to TRBJ2-5; 8 bases match TRBD1. V lost 5 bases and J lost 4; bases outside the gene matches: 9. The CDR3 runs 15 residues. The germline V gene encodes CDR1 MDHEN and CDR2 SYDVKM. CDR3 in amino acids: CASSPRGHEGETQYF. In DNA form, the CDR3 reads TGTGCCAGCAGTCCCAGGGGGCACGAGGGAGAGACCCAGTACTTC.

The sample holds many counts of this clonotype. V is TRBV19 and J is TRBJ1-5; 10 positions match TRBD1. CDR1 and CDR2 from the germline V gene are LNHDA and SQIVND (reference sequence). The length of the CDR3 is 15 residues. The V and J ends lost 6 bases and 6 bases, in that order; junction bases with no gene match: 8. The DNA of the CDR3 is TGTGCCAGTAGCACGACAGGGGGCACGAGTCAGCCCCAGCATTTT. It yields the protein CASSTTGGTSQPQHF.

There are many counts of this clonotype. The chain carries TRBV12-3 or TRBV12-4 and TRBJ1-2, with TRBD1 as a possible D gene (5 bases). The CDR3 loop spans 13 amino acids. The V gene lost 3 bases and the J gene lost 8 bases, with 13 bases spanning the gap. The CDR3, as DNA: TGTGCCAGCAGTTTTGTGGGGCCAGGGGGCTACACCTTC. It is translated as CASSFVGPGGYTF.

This clonotype was detected ten times or more. The J gene is TRBJ2-7, the V gene TRBV4-1; D might be TRBD1 (7 bases). The CDR3 spans 15 residues. Germline CDR1 reads MGHRA; CDR2 reads YSYEKL. V lost 1 base, J lost 4 bases, and 14 bases lay in between. CDR3 protein: CASSQGRGRGYEQYF. The CDR3 DNA reads TGCGCCAGCAGCCAAGGGAGGGGGCGCGGGTACGAGCAGTACTTC.

This clonotype showed up many times. The chain is built from TRBV6-5 and TRBJ1-1, with D possibly being TRBD1 (5 bases). This CDR3 contains 14 residues. From germline, CDR1 is MNHEY and CDR2 SVGAGI. V dropped 1 base and J dropped 1 base, with 7 bases sitting between them. The CDR3 bases are TGTGCCAGCAGTTACTGGGGGGAGAACACTGAAGCTTTCTTT. Translation: CASSYWGENTEAFF.

V is TRBV28 and J is TRBJ2-5; TRBD1 matches at 8 bases. The CDR3 totals 15 residues. Per the germline V gene, CDR1 is MDHEN and CDR2 is SYDVKM. J lost 4 bases, V lost 5 bases, and 9 bases had no gene match. The CDR3 sequence is CASSPRGRIAETQYF. For the CDR3, the DNA is TGTGCCAGCAGTCCCAGGGGGCGGATCGCAGAGACCCAGTACTTC.

In this sample, this clonotype turned up many times. This CDR3 reads CASSLTAPKSSYEQYF. The CDR3 DNA reads TGCGCCAGCAGCCTGACAGCCCCCAAGAGCTCCTACGAGCAGTACTTC. The rearrangement links TRBV5-1 to TRBJ2-7, with a possible D match to TRBD1 (5 bases). The germline CDR1 and CDR2 sequences are SGHRS and YFSETQ. CDR3 size: 16 residues. V was trimmed by 4 bases and J by 0 bases, leaving 17 bases between them.

This clonotype has ten or more counts. This chain connects TRBV6-1 to TRBJ1-2; a weak D match, TRBD1 (5 bases). CDR1 MNHNS and CDR2 SASEGT come from the germline V gene. The V end lost 6 bases, the J end lost 4 bases, and 15 bases lay between the germline ends. The CDR3 has 14 residues. The CDR3 spells CASSTSGGGYGYTF. DNA of the CDR3: TGTGCCAGCAGCACCTCGGGGGGGGGCTATGGCTACACCTTC.

Notes on this clonotype: A much larger clone is a single base away; this may be a read error. The CDR3 end shows no conserved phenylalanine or tryptophan, and so a read error is likely. Written as DNA, the CDR3 is TGTGCCTGGAGCGCCACAGGGGATCATGGCTACACCCTC. It specifies CAWSATGDHGYTL. V is TRBV30 and J is TRBJ1-2, with 7 positions matching TRBD1. Trimming removed 3 bases from V and 6 bases from J; junction bases left unmatched: 7. The germline V gene has CDR1 GTSNPN and CDR2 SVGIG (reference sequence). CDR3 length: 13 amino acids.

This clonotype was observed a few times. The chain has TRBV11-2 and TRBJ2-2; 8 bases map to TRBD1. V trimming: 5 bases; J trimming: 3 bases; junction bases outside the gene matches: 8. Germline assignment: CDR1 SGHAT and CDR2 FQNNGV. The CDR3 has 16 amino acids. The chain's CDR3 is CASSVLGQGYTGELFF. The CDR3 DNA follows: TGTGCCAGCAGCGTCCTTGGACAGGGCTACACCGGGGAGCTGTTTTTT.

This chain joins TRBV11-2 and TRBJ2-7; D not resolved. This CDR3 spans 16 amino acids. V was trimmed by 4 bases and J by 3 bases, leaving 19 bases between them. CDR1 is SGHAT, CDR2 FQNNGV, per germline. The CDR3 bases are TGTGCCAGCAGCTACGCCCCCAAGGGAAAGGACTACGAGCAGTACTTC. Translating gives CASSYAPKGKDYEQYF.

The CDR3 DNA reads TGTGCCAGCAGCTTAGGGACAGGGGGCCAGGACACTGAAGCTTTCTTT. Its protein is CASSLGTGGQDTEAFF. V gene TRBV7-8 combines with J gene TRBJ1-1; the match to TRBD1 covers 11 bases. The CDR3 has 16 residues. V shed 1 base, J shed 3 bases, and the junction held 4 bases outside the gene matches. CDR1 and CDR2 (germline): SGHVS, FQNEAQ.

This clonotype showed up just a few times. The gene calls are TRBV6-2 or TRBV6-3 and TRBJ1-5, with 9 bases fitting TRBD1. This CDR3 contains 14 residues. V lost 2 bases and J lost 9; bases outside the gene matches: 5. Germline V CDR1 and CDR2: MNHEY, SVGEGT. This CDR3 reads CASSYDRGVGPQHF. Here the CDR3 DNA reads TGTGCCAGCAGTTACGACAGGGGGGTAGGGCCCCAGCATTTT.

The chain is built from TRBV7-4 and TRBJ2-2, with TRBD1 matching 9 bases. V shed 5 bases and J 8 bases; nucleotides not matched to a gene: 6. CDR3 length: 14 residues. The germline V gene encodes CDR1 SGHVT and CDR2 SQSDAQ. CDR3 protein: CASSPRDRAGELFF. CDR3 DNA: TGTGCCAGCAGCCCCCGGGACAGGGCAGGGGAGCTGTTTTTT.

The chain has TRBV30 and TRBJ1-1, with D uncertain. V shed 3 bases and J shed 1 base, with 12 bases lying between them. The CDR3 consists of 14 residues. CDR1 and CDR2 from the germline V gene are GTSNPN and SVGIG (reference sequence). The CDR3 region is CAWRGDAKNTEAFF. DNA for the CDR3: TGTGCCTGGAGAGGCGACGCAAAGAACACTGAAGCTTTCTTT.

Ten or more counts support this clonotype. The chain uses TRBV7-8 and TRBJ1-2; 7 positions match TRBD1. The V and J ends lost 5 bases and 4 bases, in that order; junction bases with no gene match: 7. This CDR3 comprises 14 residues. Germline CDR1 SGHVS, CDR2 FQNEAQ. The DNA for the CDR3 is TGTGCCAGCAGCCAGACACAGGGGACCTATGGCTACACCTTC. As protein: CASSQTQGTYGYTF.

This clonotype was detected many times. The chain joins TRBV7-2 to TRBJ2-5, with 10 bases identical to TRBD2. Germline CDR1 reads SGHTA; CDR2 reads FQGNSA. The junction had 10 bases not matched to a gene; V was cut back by 1 base and J by 8 bases. The CDR3 consists of 16 residues. The CDR3 nucleotides read TGTGCCAGCAGCTTAGAGGTCCTAGCGGGGGCCGCCACCCAGTACTTC. Amino acids: CASSLEVLAGAATQYF.

This chain links TRBV6-2 or TRBV6-3 with TRBJ2-5; 10 bases match TRBD1. The CDR3 sequence is 15 residues long. Germline V gene data show CDR1 as MNHEY and CDR2 as SVGEGT. V lost 6 bases, J lost 2 bases, and 6 bases stayed unmatched. CDR3 sequence reads: CASRRQGAGQETQYF. For the CDR3, the DNA is TGTGCCAGCAGACGACAGGGGGCGGGACAAGAGACCCAGTACTTC.

This clonotype was observed many times. The chain recombines TRBV6-5 with TRBJ1-2; TRBD1 matches 7 bases. Trimming removed 2 bases from V and 4 bases from J; junction bases left unmatched: 4. CDR1 MNHEY and CDR2 SVGAGI come from the germline V gene. The CDR3 is made up of 14 amino acids. CDR3 in amino acids: CASSYGQAFYGYTF. In DNA form, the CDR3 reads TGTGCCAGCAGTTACGGACAGGCTTTCTATGGCTACACCTTC.

A note on this clonotype: Being one base from a much bigger clone, this may be a read error. The CDR3 protein is CASIQIEAGEQYF. The CDR3 DNA reads TGTGCCAGCATCCAAATCGAGGCCGGCGAGCAGTACTTC. This rearrangement joins TRBV3-1 to TRBJ2-7, with D unclear. This CDR3 has 13 residues. Germline CDR1 reads LGHDT; CDR2 reads YNNKEL (reference sequence).